The 5 T cell receptor beta chains reported below all come from one sample, sequenced in a study of T cell responses to AZD1222 COVID-19 vaccine (dated by TCRdb to about 2021). The library was produced with the immunoSEQ multiplex PCR assay. Not all clones reach the TCRdb copy of this immuneACCESS table, which keeps in-frame sequences only. Checked studies attribute under half of the gap to unresolved V genes and leave the rest unexplained. Counted in this sample were fewer than 150,000 clones; 70% to 90% of them appeared once. Of the sample, less than 4% is held by the ten largest clones. What the time point label conveys for this sample: about 28 days (+/-7) after the second vaccine dose. This specimen consisted of peripheral blood, obtained 28 days after the second AZD1222 dose. The origin of the receptors is an adult who received the AZD1222 COVID-19 vaccine.

CDR3 protein: CASSLGLAGDLVHEQYF. The CDR3 bases are TGTGCCAGCAGCTTGGGACTAGCGGGAGATCTGGTCCACGAGCAGTACTTC. J is TRBJ2-7 and V is TRBV5-4; TRBD2 aligns across 12 bases. The length of the CDR3 is 17 residues. Germline V CDR1 and CDR2: SGHNT, YYREEE (reference sequence). V lost 0 bases, J lost 5 bases, and 9 bases stayed unmatched.

This chain joins TRBV28 and TRBJ1-1; D gene uncertain. The CDR3 loop spans 13 amino acids. Germline V gene lookup returns CDR1 MDHEN and CDR2 SYDVKM. CDR3 amino acids: CALDKGHGTEAFF. The CDR3 bases are TGTGCTCTCGATAAAGGTCACGGCACTGAAGCTTTCTTT.

CDR3 DNA sequence: TGTGCCAGCAGCTTTCAGGGGGGAAGTCGTGGCTACACCTTC. It specifies CASSFQGGSRGYTF. The V and J genes are TRBV7-2 and TRBJ1-2; 7 nucleotides agree with TRBD1. J lost 7 bases, V lost 3 bases, and 8 bases had no gene match. CDR3 length equals 14 residues. Germline assignment: CDR1 SGHTA and CDR2 FQGNSA. Full variable domain (outside the CDR3, taken from reference TRBV7-2 and TRBJ1-2): GAGVSQSPSNKVTEKGKDVELRCDPISGHTALYWYRQSLGQGLEFLIYFQGNSAPDKSGLPSDRFSAERTGGSVSTLTIQRTQQEDSAVYLCASSFQGGSRGYTFGSGTRLTVV.

The V gene is TRBV27, the J gene TRBJ1-1; maybe TRBD1 (6 bases). This CDR3 contains 15 residues. The V gene lost 3 bases and the J gene lost 0 bases, with 11 bases spanning the gap. Germline V CDR1 and CDR2: MNHEY, SMNVEV (reference sequence). In nucleotides, the CDR3 is TGTGCCAGCAGTTTTAAGAGGGGGGTGAACACTGAAGCTTTCTTT. Translating gives CASSFKRGVNTEAFF.

The chain joins TRBV19 to TRBJ1-2; TRBD1 aligns across 8 bases. Germline CDR1 LNHDA, CDR2 SQIVND (reference sequence). The ends lost 3 bases at V and 4 bases at J; junction bases unmatched: 7. The CDR3 contains 15 residues. CDR3 bases: TGTGCCAGTAGTATCTCGGACAGGGCGGTCTATGGCTACACCTTC. It codes for CASSISDRAVYGYTF.